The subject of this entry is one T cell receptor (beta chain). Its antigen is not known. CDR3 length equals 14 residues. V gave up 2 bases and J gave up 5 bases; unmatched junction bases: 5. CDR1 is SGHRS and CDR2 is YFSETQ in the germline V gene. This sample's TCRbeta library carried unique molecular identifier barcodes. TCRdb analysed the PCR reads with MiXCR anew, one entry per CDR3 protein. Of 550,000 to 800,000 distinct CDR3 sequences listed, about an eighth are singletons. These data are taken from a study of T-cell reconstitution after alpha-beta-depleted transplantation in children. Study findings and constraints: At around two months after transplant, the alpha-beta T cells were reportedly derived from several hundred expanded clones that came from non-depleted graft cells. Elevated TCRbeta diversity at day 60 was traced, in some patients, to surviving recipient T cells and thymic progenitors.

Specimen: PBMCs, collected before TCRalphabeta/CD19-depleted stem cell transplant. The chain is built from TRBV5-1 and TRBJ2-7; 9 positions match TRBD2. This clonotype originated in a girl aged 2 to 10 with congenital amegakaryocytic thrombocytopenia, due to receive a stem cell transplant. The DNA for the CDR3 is TGCGCCAGCAGCTTAAGCGGGAGGTTGGACGAGCAGTACTTC. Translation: CASSLSGRLDEQYF.